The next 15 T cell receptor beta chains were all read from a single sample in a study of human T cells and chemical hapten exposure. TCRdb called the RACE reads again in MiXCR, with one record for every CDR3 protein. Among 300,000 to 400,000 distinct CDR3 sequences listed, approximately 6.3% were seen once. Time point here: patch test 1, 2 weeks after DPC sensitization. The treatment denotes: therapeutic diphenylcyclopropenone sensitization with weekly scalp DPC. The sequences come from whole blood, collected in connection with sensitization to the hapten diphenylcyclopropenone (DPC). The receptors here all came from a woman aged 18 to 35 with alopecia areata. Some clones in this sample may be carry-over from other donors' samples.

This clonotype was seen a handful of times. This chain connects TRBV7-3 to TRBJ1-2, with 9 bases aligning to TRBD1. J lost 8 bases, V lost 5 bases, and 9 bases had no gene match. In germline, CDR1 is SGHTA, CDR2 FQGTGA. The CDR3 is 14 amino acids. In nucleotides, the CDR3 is TGTGCCAGCAGCCCGGGGGACAGGGCCGGCGGCTACACCTTC. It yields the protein CASSPGDRAGGYTF.

The CDR3 coding sequence is TGCAGTGCTCATAAACAGTGGCCGAGGCAGCCCCAGCATTTT. This sequence encodes CSAHKQWPRQPQHF. The chain joins TRBV20-1 to TRBJ1-5; no clear D gene. CDR1 is DFQATT and CDR2 is SNEGSKA in the germline V gene (reference sequence). The CDR3 contains 14 residues. Trimming stripped 5 bases from V and 7 bases from J, with 18 bases between.

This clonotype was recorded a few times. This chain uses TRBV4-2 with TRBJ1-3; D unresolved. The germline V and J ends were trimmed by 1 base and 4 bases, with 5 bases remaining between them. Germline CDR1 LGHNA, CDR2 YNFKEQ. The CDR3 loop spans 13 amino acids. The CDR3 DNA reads TGTGCCAGCAGCCAAGGGCACGGAAACACCATATATTTT. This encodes CASSQGHGNTIYF.

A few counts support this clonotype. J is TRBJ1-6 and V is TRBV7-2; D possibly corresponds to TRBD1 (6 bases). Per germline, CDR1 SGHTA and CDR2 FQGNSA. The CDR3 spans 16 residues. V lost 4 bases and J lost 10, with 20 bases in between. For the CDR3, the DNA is TGTGCCAGCAGCTCGACGCGCAGGGGAAGGTACTCACCCCTCCACTTT. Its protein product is CASSSTRRGRYSPLHF.

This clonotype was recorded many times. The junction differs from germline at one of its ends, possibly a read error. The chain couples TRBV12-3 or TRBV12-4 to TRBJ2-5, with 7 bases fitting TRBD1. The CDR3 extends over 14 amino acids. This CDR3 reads CASSLGQSQETQYF. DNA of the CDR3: TGCGCCAGCAGCTTGGGACAGTCCCAAGAGACCCAGTACTTC.

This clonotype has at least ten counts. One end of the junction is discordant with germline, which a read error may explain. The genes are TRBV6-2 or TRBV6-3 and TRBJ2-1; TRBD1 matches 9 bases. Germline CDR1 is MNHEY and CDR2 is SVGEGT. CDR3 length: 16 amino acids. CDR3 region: CASSYGTGPSFNEQFF. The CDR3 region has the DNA TGTGCCAGCAGTTACGGGACAGGGCCATCCTTCAATGAGCAGTTCTTC.

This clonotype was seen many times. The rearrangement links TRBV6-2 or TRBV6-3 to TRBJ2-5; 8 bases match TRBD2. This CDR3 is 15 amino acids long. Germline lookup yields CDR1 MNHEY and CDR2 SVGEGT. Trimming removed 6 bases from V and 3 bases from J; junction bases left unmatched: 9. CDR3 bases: TGTGCCAGCAGGAATAGCGGGGTTTGGGAAGAGACCCAGTACTTC. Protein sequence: CASRNSGVWEETQYF.

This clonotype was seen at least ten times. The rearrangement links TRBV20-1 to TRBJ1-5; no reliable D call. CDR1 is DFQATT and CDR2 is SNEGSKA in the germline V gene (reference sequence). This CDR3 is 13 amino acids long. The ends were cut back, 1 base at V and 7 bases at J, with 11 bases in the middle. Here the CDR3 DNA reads TGCAGTGCTAGAGGCGTCCAGCGACAGCCCCAGCATTTT. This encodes CSARGVQRQPQHF.

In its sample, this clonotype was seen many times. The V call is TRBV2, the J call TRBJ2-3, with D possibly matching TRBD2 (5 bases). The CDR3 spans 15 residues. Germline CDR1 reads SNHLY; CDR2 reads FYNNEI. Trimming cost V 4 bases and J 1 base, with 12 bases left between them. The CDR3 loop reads CASSGQSGGTDTQYF. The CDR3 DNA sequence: TGTGCCAGCAGTGGGCAATCCGGGGGCACAGATACGCAGTATTTT. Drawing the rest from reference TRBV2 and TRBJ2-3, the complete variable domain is EPEVTQTPSHQVTQMGQEVILRCVPISNHLYFYWYRQILGQKVEFLVSFYNNEISEKSEIFDDQFSVERPDGSNFTLKIRSTKLEDSAMYFCASSGQSGGTDTQYFGPGTRLTVL.

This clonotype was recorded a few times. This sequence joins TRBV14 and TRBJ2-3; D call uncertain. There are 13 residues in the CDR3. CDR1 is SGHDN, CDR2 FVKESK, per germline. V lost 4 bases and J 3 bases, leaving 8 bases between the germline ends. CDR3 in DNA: TGTGCCAGCAGCCCACCCATTACAGATACGCAGTATTTT. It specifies CASSPPITDTQYF.

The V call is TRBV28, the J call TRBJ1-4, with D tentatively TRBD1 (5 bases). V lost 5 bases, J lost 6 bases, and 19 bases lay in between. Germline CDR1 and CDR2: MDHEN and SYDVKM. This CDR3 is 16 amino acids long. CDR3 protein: CASSPSTGRTDEKLFF. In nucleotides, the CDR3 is TGTGCCAGCAGTCCCTCGACGGGACGTACGGATGAAAAACTGTTTTTT.

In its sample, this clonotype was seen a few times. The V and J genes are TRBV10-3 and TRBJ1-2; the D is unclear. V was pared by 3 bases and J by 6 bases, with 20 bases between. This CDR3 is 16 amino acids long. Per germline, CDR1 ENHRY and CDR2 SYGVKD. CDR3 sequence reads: CAISDPERMGLHGYTF. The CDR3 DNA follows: TGTGCCATCAGTGACCCCGAACGTATGGGCCTGCATGGCTACACCTTC.

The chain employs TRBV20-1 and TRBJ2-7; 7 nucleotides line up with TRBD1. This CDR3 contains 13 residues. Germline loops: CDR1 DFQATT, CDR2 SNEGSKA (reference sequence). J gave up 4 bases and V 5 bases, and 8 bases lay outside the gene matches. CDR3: CSAASAGGYEQYF. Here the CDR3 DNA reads TGCAGTGCTGCCTCGGCAGGGGGATACGAGCAGTACTTC.

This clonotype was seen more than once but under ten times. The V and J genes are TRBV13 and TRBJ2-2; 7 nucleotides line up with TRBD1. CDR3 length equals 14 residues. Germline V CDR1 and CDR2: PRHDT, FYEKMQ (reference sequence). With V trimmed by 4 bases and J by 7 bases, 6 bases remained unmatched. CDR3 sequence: CASSSTGMGGELFF. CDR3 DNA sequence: TGTGCCAGCAGCTCGACAGGGATGGGCGGGGAGCTGTTTTTT. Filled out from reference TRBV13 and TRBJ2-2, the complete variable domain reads AAGVIQSPRHLIKEKRETATLKCYPIPRHDTVYWYQQGPGQDPQFLISFYEKMQSDKGSIPDRFSAQQFSDYHSELNMSSLELGDSALYFCASSSTGMGGELFFGEGSRLTVL.

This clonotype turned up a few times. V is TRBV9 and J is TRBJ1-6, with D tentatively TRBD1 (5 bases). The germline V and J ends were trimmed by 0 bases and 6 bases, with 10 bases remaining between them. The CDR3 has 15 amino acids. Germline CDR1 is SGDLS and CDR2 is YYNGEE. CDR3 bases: TGTGCCAGCAGCGTAGCCCAGGGCACTAATTCACCCCTCCACTTT. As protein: CASSVAQGTNSPLHF.